This record concerns one TCR beta chain sequence. CDR3 length: 16 amino acids. Unmatched junction bases numbered 12, after V lost 6 bases and J lost 4 bases. Germline CDR1 and CDR2: MDHEN and SYDVKM. The data belong to a study of blood T cell repertoires in COVID-19. The wider study: Some COVID-19 samples were acute and others convalescent; all came from the United States, Italy and Spain. Nucleic acid was either cDNA or gDNA, and it came from T cells, B-cell-depleted T cells, or PBMCs.

Original processing methods: Reference gene primer amplification gave estimated nucleated cell counts. Only in-frame clones appear in the TCRdb table, and some are missing; sequencing was by immunoSEQ multiplex PCR. The V and J calls and the clone size are those of that table, but D and trimming were determined from the DNA. The sample shows about 220,000 clones, roughly 84% of them seen only once. The sample consisted of peripheral blood. The clonotype was recovered from a man in his fifties or sixties with active or convalescent COVID-19. The chain links TRBV28 to TRBJ1-5; TRBD1 agrees at 7 bases. The CDR3 DNA is TGTGCCAGCAGACCGGGGGAGACAGGGTTGAATCAGCCCCAGCATTTT. It yields the protein CASRPGETGLNQPQHF.